This passage covers 32 T cell receptor beta chains from one sample sequenced in a study of monozygotic twins with cystic fibrosis. TCRdb keeps only in-frame clones here, not all; method: immunoSEQ multiplex PCR. The sample shows roughly 30,000 clones, around 90% of them seen only once. Material for sequencing was blood. The source of these receptors is a girl between 2 and 10 years old with cystic fibrosis.

The V and J genes are TRBV30 and TRBJ2-7; D perhaps matches TRBD1 (8 bases). CDR3 length: 14 residues. Germline CDR1 is GTSNPN and CDR2 is SVGIG (reference sequence). Trimming pared 7 bases from V and 5 bases from J, leaving 21 bases between. CDR3 bases: TGTGCCTCGGGGGGAATGGGCAGGGGGCACGAGCAGTACTTC. Translating it yields CASGGMGRGHEQYF.

The chain links TRBV11-2 to TRBJ2-1, with 12 bases matching TRBD2. Trimming at V came to 2 bases and at J to 0 bases, leaving 2 bases not matched to a gene. CDR1 SGHAT and CDR2 FQNNGV come from the germline V gene. This CDR3 has 17 residues. CDR3 region: CASSLLAGGFSYNEQFF. The CDR3 region has the DNA TGTGCCAGCAGCTTACTAGCGGGAGGGTTCTCCTACAATGAGCAGTTCTTC.

This clone was counted between two and nine times. V usage is TRBV2 and J usage is TRBJ1-2; 8 bases fit TRBD1. V shed 5 bases, J shed 4 bases, and the junction held 6 bases outside the gene matches. The CDR3 has 14 amino acids. Germline lookup yields CDR1 SNHLY and CDR2 FYNNEI. The DNA for the CDR3 is TGTGCCAGCAGTAATGGACAGGGAGGCTATGGCTACACCTTC. Residues: CASSNGQGGYGYTF.

The chain carries TRBV18 and TRBJ2-3; 12 nucleotides line up with TRBD2. The V gene end was trimmed by 2 bases and the J gene end by 5 bases; junction bases not matched to a gene: 2. CDR1 KGHSH and CDR2 LQKENI come from the germline V gene. This CDR3 has 15 residues. The CDR3 region has the DNA TGTGCCAGCTCACCAGCACTAGCGGGGGGAGATACGCAGTATTTT. It encodes CASSPALAGGDTQYF. Based on the CDR3 plus reference TRBV18 and TRBJ2-3, the full variable domain is NAGVMQNPRHLVRRRGQEARLRCSPMKGHSHVYWYRQLPEEGLKFMVYLQKENIIDESGMPKERFSAEFPKEGPSILRIQQVVRGDSAAYFCASSPALAGGDTQYFGPGTRLTVL.

CDR3 sequence (DNA): TGTGCCTGGAGCGAGACCGGGACAGGCGCCTACGAGCAGTACTTC. Residues: CAWSETGTGAYEQYF. The V call is TRBV30, the J call TRBJ2-7; TRBD1 matches at 8 bases. In germline, CDR1 is GTSNPN, CDR2 SVGIG (reference sequence). The CDR3 spans 15 residues. With V trimmed by 3 bases and J by 2 bases, 9 bases remained unmatched.

This chain uses TRBV5-4 with TRBJ2-2, with D possibly being TRBD1 (6 bases). This CDR3 has 16 amino acids. Germline CDR1 reads SGHNT; CDR2 reads YYREEE (reference sequence). Between the trimmed V and J ends, which lost 4 bases and 3 bases, there was a span of 16 bases. The CDR3 reads CASSEDGQLYTGELFF. Written as DNA, the CDR3 is TGTGCCAGCAGCGAAGACGGACAGCTTTACACCGGGGAGCTGTTTTTT.

V usage is TRBV6-1 and J usage is TRBJ1-1; maybe TRBD1 (6 bases). The length of the CDR3 is 11 residues. Trimming shortened V by 8 bases and J by 10 bases, and 14 bases separated the two germline ends. CDR1 is MNHNS and CDR2 is SASEGT in the germline V gene. CDR3: CASDQGRGAFF. The CDR3 region has the DNA TGTGCCAGCGACCAGGGGAGGGGAGCTTTCTTT.

V and J are TRBV2 and TRBJ1-1; 9 nucleotides align to TRBD1. The CDR3 contains 18 residues. Looked up from germline, CDR1 is SNHLY and CDR2 is FYNNEI. After removal of 6 bases from V and 0 bases from J, the junction contained 14 bases not matched to a gene. CDR3 DNA sequence: TGTGCCAGCAGAGCCTTCCGGGACAGGGTAATCTTGAACACTGAAGCTTTCTTT. Its translation: CASRAFRDRVILNTEAFF. Drawing the rest from reference TRBV2 and TRBJ1-1, the complete variable domain is EPEVTQTPSHQVTQMGQEVILRCVPISNHLYFYWYRQILGQKVEFLVSFYNNEISEKSEIFDDQFSVERPDGSNFTLKIRSTKLEDSAMYFCASRAFRDRVILNTEAFFGQGTRLTVV.

The chain couples TRBV5-5 to TRBJ2-5; no reliable D call. The germline V and J ends were trimmed by 0 bases and 4 bases, with 10 bases remaining between them. In germline, CDR1 is SGHKS, CDR2 YYEKEE (reference sequence). The CDR3 sequence is 14 residues long. DNA of the CDR3: TGTGCCAGCAGCTTGGTTCTAAATAGAGAGACCCAGTACTTC. Translation gives CASSLVLNRETQYF.

V and J are TRBV6-1 and TRBJ1-1; D ambiguous. The CDR3 is 13 residues long. Per germline, CDR1 MNHNS and CDR2 SASEGT. V was trimmed by 8 bases and J by 1 base, leaving 11 bases between them. CDR3 in amino acids: CASLLTRNTEAFF. DNA of the CDR3: TGTGCCAGCCTATTGACAAGGAACACTGAAGCTTTCTTT.

This clone was seen a single time. The genes are TRBV6-1 and TRBJ1-5; a weak D match, TRBD1 (5 bases). The CDR3 has 13 residues. Germline CDR1 reads MNHNS; CDR2 reads SASEGT. The V end was cut by 4 bases, the J end by 6 bases, with 10 bases between. CDR3 amino acids: CASSVGGPQPQHF. CDR3 DNA sequence: TGTGCCAGCAGTGTGGGGGGACCTCAGCCCCAGCATTTT.

V gene TRBV6-4 combines with J gene TRBJ2-3, with D hard to call. The germline V and J ends were trimmed by 0 bases and 3 bases, with 7 bases remaining between them. Germline CDR1 MRHNA, CDR2 SNTAGT. CDR3 length equals 14 residues. This CDR3 reads CASSDSKGTDTQYF. CDR3 nucleotide sequence: TGTGCCAGCAGTGACTCGAAAGGTACAGATACGCAGTATTTT.

CDR3 sequence: CASTITGYWTEAFF. CDR3 DNA: TGTGCCAGCACGATTACAGGGTATTGGACTGAAGCTTTCTTT. The J gene is TRBJ1-1, the V gene TRBV2, with D tentatively TRBD1 (6 bases). The germline gives CDR1 SNHLY, CDR2 FYNNEI. V was trimmed by 7 bases and J by 5 bases, leaving 17 bases between them. CDR3 length equals 14 residues.

The chain links TRBV19 to TRBJ1-1; D is uncertain. Trimming took 4 bases from V and 2 from J, leaving 8 bases between them. Per the germline V gene, CDR1 is LNHDA and CDR2 is SQIVND (reference sequence). CDR3 length: 13 residues. This CDR3 reads CASSTTSNTEAFF. CDR3 nucleotides: TGTGCCAGTAGTACGACAAGTAACACTGAAGCTTTCTTT.

The chain employs TRBV5-1 and TRBJ2-5; 9 positions match TRBD1. Germline CDR1 reads SGHRS; CDR2 reads YFSETQ. V dropped 4 bases and J dropped 1; count of bases not matched to a gene: 5. The CDR3 extends over 15 amino acids. The CDR3 loop is CASSVTGGIQETQYF. The CDR3 nucleotides are TGCGCCAGCAGCGTGACAGGGGGTATCCAAGAGACCCAGTACTTC.

This CDR3 reads CASSEENGRNEQFF. The CDR3 coding sequence is TGTGCCAGCAGTGAGGAGAACGGGAGAAATGAGCAGTTCTTC. The genes are TRBV6-4 and TRBJ2-1; TRBD2 is a possible D gene (6 bases). Germline values: CDR1 MRHNA, CDR2 SNTAGT. Trimming removed 3 bases from V and 7 bases from J, with 13 bases in between. The CDR3 totals 14 residues.

The CDR3 reads CASSLGQGDTEAFF. CDR3 sequence (DNA): TGTGCCAGCTCACTGGGACAGGGTGACACTGAAGCTTTCTTT. The chain joins TRBV18 to TRBJ1-1, with 9 bases that match TRBD1. Per germline, CDR1 KGHSH and CDR2 LQKENI. The CDR3 spans 14 residues. The V gene end was trimmed by 4 bases and the J gene end by 3 bases; junction bases not matched to a gene: 3.

This chain joins TRBV9 and TRBJ2-1, with 8 bases aligning to TRBD2. Trimming removed 0 bases from V and 5 bases from J; junction bases left unmatched: 7. Germline CDR1 and CDR2: SGDLS and YYNGEE. The CDR3 extends over 16 amino acids. The CDR3 DNA sequence: TGTGCCAGCAGCGTAGAGGACGGGAGGGCTCACAATGAGCAGTTCTTC. It encodes CASSVEDGRAHNEQFF. The full variable domain, completed using reference TRBV9 and TRBJ2-1, is DSGVTQTPKHLITATGQRVTLRCSPRSGDLSVYWYQQSLDQGLQFLIQYYNGEERAKGNILERFSAQQFPDLHSELNLSSLELGDSALYFCASSVEDGRAHNEQFFGPGTRLTVL.

This clone was counted only a few times. The V gene is TRBV29-1, the J gene TRBJ1-1; 8 bases are a match to TRBD1. The length of the CDR3 is 14 residues. V gave up 3 bases and J gave up 4 bases; unmatched junction bases: 7. Germline-derived CDR1 and CDR2 are SQVTM and ANQGSEA. The CDR3 is CSVEAGQVGTEAFF. CDR3 nucleotide sequence: TGCAGCGTTGAGGCGGGACAGGTAGGCACTGAAGCTTTCTTT.

This chain links TRBV6-1 with TRBJ2-5, with a possible D match to TRBD1 (5 bases). The CDR3 has 14 amino acids. Trimming stripped 3 bases from V and 3 bases from J, with 11 bases between. The germline CDR1 and CDR2 sequences are MNHNS and SASEGT. Here the CDR3 reads CASSDLSGKETQYF. CDR3 DNA sequence: TGTGCCAGCAGTGACCTATCAGGGAAAGAGACCCAGTACTTC.

The rearrangement joins TRBV5-6 to TRBJ1-3; no clear D. CDR3 length: 15 residues. V shed 0 bases and J shed 2 bases, with 9 bases lying between them. Germline V gives CDR1 SGHDT, CDR2 YYEEEE. The chain's CDR3 is CASSLGLNPGNTIYF. The CDR3 DNA is TGTGCCAGCAGCTTGGGTCTCAATCCTGGAAACACCATATATTTT.

This clone appeared once. This chain connects TRBV20-1 to TRBJ1-2; D is undetermined. The CDR3 loop spans 11 amino acids. V lost 4 bases, J lost 7 bases, and 10 bases lay in between. Germline CDR1 and CDR2: DFQATT and SNEGSKA (reference sequence). CDR3 region: CSANGWSGYTF. The CDR3 bases are TGCAGTGCTAATGGGTGGAGTGGCTACACCTTC.

This chain joins TRBV27 and TRBJ2-2; maybe TRBD2 (6 bases). The CDR3 runs to 18 residues. Germline CDR1 is MNHEY and CDR2 is SMNVEV (reference sequence). Trimming shortened V by 6 bases and J by 6 bases, and 26 bases separated the two germline ends. The CDR3 DNA follows: TGTGCCAGCAGGCCCCGTCTAGCGCGGTGGCCTAAGGCCGGGGAGCTGTTTTTT. Residues: CASRPRLARWPKAGELFF.

CDR3 coding DNA: TGTGCCAGCAGTCTAGCGGGAGGGTCTAGGTACGAGCAGTACTTC. It specifies CASSLAGGSRYEQYF. J is TRBJ2-7 and V is TRBV6-5; 12 nucleotides line up with TRBD2. The length of the CDR3 is 15 residues. J was trimmed by 4 bases and V by 5 bases; bases with no gene match: 6. CDR1 MNHEY and CDR2 SVGAGI come from the germline V gene.

The V and J genes are TRBV4-1 and TRBJ1-2; D is undetermined. V lost 0 bases to trimming and J lost 14 bases, with 19 bases between them. Looked up from germline, CDR1 is MGHRA and CDR2 is YSYEKL. The CDR3 totals 14 residues. The chain's CDR3 is CASSQDGGTDSETF. CDR3 coding DNA: TGCGCCAGCAGCCAAGACGGTGGCACTGACTCGGAAACCTTC.

Remarks on this clone: Compared with germline, one end of the junction differs, possibly owing to a read error. The genes are TRBV6-1 and TRBJ2-3; 7 bases align to TRBD1. CDR1 is MNHNS, CDR2 SASEGT, per germline. The CDR3 contains 14 residues. CDR3 sequence (DNA): TGTGCCAGCAGGCACCGGGACAGCACGGATACGCAGTATTTT. This encodes CASRHRDSTDTQYF.

The rearrangement joins TRBV30 to TRBJ1-5, with 7 bases matching TRBD1. V trimming: 2 bases; J trimming: 4 bases; junction bases outside the gene matches: 8. There are 15 residues in the CDR3. Germline V CDR1 and CDR2: GTSNPN, SVGIG (reference sequence). Here the CDR3 reads CAWSIRDRENQPQHF. Here the CDR3 DNA reads TGTGCCTGGAGTATCCGGGACAGAGAAAATCAGCCCCAGCATTTT.

CDR3 in DNA: TGTGCCTGGAGTGTACTGGGTTTGAATGAAAAACTGTTTTTT. Translated: CAWSVLGLNEKLFF. The chain uses TRBV30 and TRBJ1-4; the D is unclear. CDR1 and CDR2 (germline): GTSNPN, SVGIG (reference sequence). Between the trimmed V and J ends, which lost 0 bases and 5 bases, there was a span of 10 bases. The length of the CDR3 is 14 residues.

J is TRBJ1-2 and V is TRBV4-1; TRBD1 might be the D (5 bases). Per germline, CDR1 MGHRA and CDR2 YSYEKL. The ends were cut back, 2 bases at V and 2 bases at J, with 15 bases in the middle. There are 16 residues in the CDR3. The CDR3 DNA follows: TGCGCCAGCAGCCAACCTACCCAGGGTTTCAACTATGGCTACACCTTC. This translates into CASSQPTQGFNYGYTF.

The chain employs TRBV30 and TRBJ1-2; the D gene is possibly TRBD1 (5 bases). The CDR3 is made up of 14 amino acids. The germline V gene encodes CDR1 GTSNPN and CDR2 SVGIG (reference sequence). Trimming shortened V by 0 bases and J by 3 bases, and 11 bases separated the two germline ends. CDR3 bases: TGTGCCTGGAGTGTATTTGGGGCGGACTATGGCTACACCTTC. Residues: CAWSVFGADYGYTF. Full variable domain (missing parts from reference TRBV30 and TRBJ1-2): SQTIHQWPATLVQPVGSPLSLECTVEGTSNPNLYWYRQAAGRGLQLLFYSVGIGQISSEVPQNLSASRPQDRQFILSSKKLLLSDSGFYLCAWSVFGADYGYTFGSGTRLTVV.

The V gene is TRBV9, the J gene TRBJ2-7, with TRBD1 as a possible D gene (5 bases). Deletions cut 3 bases from V and 5 bases from J, with 18 bases between. Germline values: CDR1 SGDLS, CDR2 YYNGEE. The CDR3 length is 15 residues. The CDR3 region is CASSAGSNRGDEQYF. CDR3 nucleotide sequence: TGTGCCAGCAGCGCCGGGTCGAATAGGGGTGACGAGCAGTACTTC.

CDR3 sequence reads: CASSLEWSTDTQYF. DNA for the CDR3: TGTGCCAGCAGCTTAGAATGGTCCACAGATACGCAGTATTTT. The J gene is TRBJ2-3, the V gene TRBV7-2; D unresolved. From germline, CDR1 is SGHTA and CDR2 FQGNSA. The CDR3 totals 14 residues. Trimming removed 1 base from V and 2 bases from J, with 7 bases in between. The variable domain in full, with the rest retrieved from reference TRBV7-2 and TRBJ2-3, is GAGVSQSPSNKVTEKGKDVELRCDPISGHTALYWYRQSLGQGLEFLIYFQGNSAPDKSGLPSDRFSAERTGGSVSTLTIQRTQQEDSAVYLCASSLEWSTDTQYFGPGTRLTVL.